Presented here are 10 T cell receptor beta chains from one specimen sequenced in a study of blood T cell repertoires in COVID-19. Data came from immunoSEQ multiplex PCR; TCRdb stores just in-frame clones and leaves some out. The sample carries about 130,000 clones, roughly four fifths recorded once. Source material: peripheral blood. The receptors here all came from a man aged 25-45 years with COVID-19, enrolled during active disease.

The chain is built from TRBV27 and TRBJ1-2; TRBD1 matches 10 bases. J was trimmed by 8 bases and V by 5 bases; bases with no gene match: 14. In germline, CDR1 is MNHEY, CDR2 SMNVEV (reference sequence). This CDR3 spans 16 amino acids. CDR3 sequence (DNA): TGTGCCAGCAGTCCCCGACAGGGGGCCACCCCCGGGGGCTACACCTTC. Translation gives CASSPRQGATPGGYTF.

This clone was found a few times. V usage is TRBV6-5 and J usage is TRBJ2-7; TRBD2 is a possible D gene (5 bases). This CDR3 is built from 14 residues. Germline V CDR1 and CDR2: MNHEY, SVGAGI. V lost 6 bases, J lost 0 bases, and 12 bases lay in between. The CDR3 sequence is CASRTILSSYEQYF. In DNA form, the CDR3 reads TGTGCCAGCAGGACTATCTTAAGCTCCTACGAGCAGTACTTC.

This clone was found once. The V and J genes are TRBV9 and TRBJ2-1; D unclear. In germline, CDR1 is SGDLS, CDR2 YYNGEE. The CDR3 consists of 14 residues. Trimming took off 1 base at V and 8 bases at J, with 13 bases between the two ends. In DNA form, the CDR3 reads TGTGCCAGCAGCGTAAGTAGCCGTCTGGATGAGCAGTTCTTC. This encodes CASSVSSRLDEQFF. The entire variable domain, with the rest obtained from reference TRBV9 and TRBJ2-1, is as follows: DSGVTQTPKHLITATGQRVTLRCSPRSGDLSVYWYQQSLDQGLQFLIQYYNGEERAKGNILERFSAQQFPDLHSELNLSSLELGDSALYFCASSVSSRLDEQFFGPGTRLTVL.

The V and J genes are TRBV19 and TRBJ2-1; perhaps TRBD2 as D (6 bases). V was cut by 9 bases and J by 6 bases, with 15 bases left in between. The CDR3 consists of 13 residues. Germline-derived CDR1 and CDR2 are LNHDA and SQIVND (reference sequence). The CDR3 here is CASSPWGGNEQFF. CDR3 DNA sequence: TGTGCCAGCTCTCCCTGGGGAGGCAATGAGCAGTTCTTC.

The V call is TRBV11-3, the J call TRBJ1-1; 11 nucleotides agree with TRBD1. Germline V lookup: CDR1 SGHNT, CDR2 YENEEA. The CDR3 is 17 residues long. The V gene end was trimmed by 0 bases and the J gene end by 3 bases; junction bases not matched to a gene: 6. DNA for the CDR3: TGTGCCAGCAGCTTAGATAATGGACAGGGGGCTTACACTGAAGCTTTCTTT. This gives the protein CASSLDNGQGAYTEAFF.

V usage is TRBV10-1 and J usage is TRBJ2-3; TRBD2 is a possible D gene (6 bases). V dropped 8 bases and J dropped 6 bases, with 21 bases sitting between them. The germline gives CDR1 WNHNN, CDR2 SYGVQD (reference sequence). The CDR3 runs to 15 residues. The CDR3 reads CASAGTGVPKDTQYF. The CDR3 nucleotides read TGCGCCAGCGCCGGGACGGGGGTACCTAAGGATACGCAGTATTTT.

The chain recombines TRBV11-2 with TRBJ1-5; maybe TRBD1 (6 bases). Trimming pared 1 base from V and 5 bases from J, leaving 12 bases between. CDR1 is SGHAT, CDR2 FQNNGV, per germline. The CDR3 is 15 residues long. The CDR3 coding sequence is TGTGCCAGCAGCTTAGGGGGGGGCGCTTATCAGCCCCAGCATTTT. Protein product: CASSLGGGAYQPQHF.

The chain couples TRBV19 to TRBJ2-7; 10 bases agree with TRBD1. Unmatched junction bases numbered 11, after V lost 5 bases and J lost 4 bases. From germline, CDR1 is LNHDA and CDR2 SQIVND (reference sequence). The CDR3 contains 16 residues. CDR3 nucleotide sequence: TGTGCCAGTAGTCCCCGGGACAGGGGACAACCGTACGAGCAGTACTTC. Translated, it gives CASSPRDRGQPYEQYF.

V is TRBV11-3 and J is TRBJ2-1; 8 bases match TRBD1. The CDR3 runs to 14 residues. CDR1 is SGHNT, CDR2 YENEEA, per germline. V dropped 7 bases and J dropped 7; count of bases not matched to a gene: 9. CDR3 sequence (DNA): TGTGCCAGCACCCGGACAGGGTCCGGGAATGAGCAGTTCTTC. Translated, it gives CASTRTGSGNEQFF.

This CDR3 reads CASSFGTSGERAQYF. The CDR3 region has the DNA TGTGCCAGCAGCTTCGGGACTAGCGGGGAACGGGCCCAGTACTTC. This chain uses TRBV7-9 with TRBJ2-5; 13 bases are shared with TRBD2. Trimming took 3 bases from V and 9 from J; bases not matched to a gene: 7. The germline V gene has CDR1 SEHNR and CDR2 FQNEAQ (reference sequence). CDR3 length: 15 residues. Together with reference TRBV7-9 and TRBJ2-5, the CDR3 gives the full variable domain: DTGVSQNPRHKITKRGQNVTFRCDPISEHNRLYWYRQTLGQGPEFLTYFQNEAQLEKSRLLSDRFSAERPKGSFSTLEIQRTEQGDSAMYLCASSFGTSGERAQYFGPGTRLLVL.